This is a list of T cell receptor beta chains from one sample in a study of control samples from healthy donors and cancer patients. Clones were read by immunoSEQ multiplex PCR, and TCRdb kept only the in-frame ones, dropping some. The sample yields tens of thousands of clones, around 90% seen once. Material: PBMCs. These receptors came from a woman aged 50 to 60 with colorectal cancer. Each CDR3 is given with its conserved first and last residue. D genes are given only for firm matches. Some rows mark clone size as missing; the rest say once, few, many or name a class of expanded clone.

TRBJ2-5	TRBV2	NA	NA	TGTGCCAGCAGCAACAACGCCAACCAAGAGACCCAGTACTTC	CASSNNANQETQYF
TRBJ2-2	TRBV19	once	TRBD2	TGTGCCAGTAATTCACTAGCGGGGGGTACCGGGGAGCTGTTTTTT	CASNSLAGGTGELFF
TRBJ1-2	TRBV30	NA	NA	TGTGCCTGGAGTCGGGTCCCTACTAACTATGGCTACACCTTC	CAWSRVPTNYGYTF
TRBJ1-3	TRBV7-9	NA	NA	TGTGCCAGCAGCTTAGAGGGATATTCTGGAAACACCATATATTTT	CASSLEGYSGNTIYF
TRBJ2-1	TRBV20-1	once	NA	TGCAGTGCTAGAGGGGCGGAGGAGCAGTTCTTC	CSARGAEEQFF
TRBJ2-2	TRBV9	NA	NA	TGTGCCAGCAGCGTAGAGGGTTCCGGGGAGCTGTTTTTT	CASSVEGSGELFF
TRBJ1-2	TRBV7-2	NA	TRBD1	TGTGCCAGCAGCCTCCGACAGGGGAGGATCGATGGCTACACCTTC	CASSLRQGRIDGYTF
TRBJ2-3	TRBV7-3	NA	NA	TGTGCCAGCAGCTTAGGCTTAGGCGTCAGCACAGATACGCAGTATTTT	CASSLGLGVSTDTQYF
TRBJ1-2	TRBV12-3/TRBV12-4	NA	TRBD1	TGTGCCAGCAGACTTACAGGGGTCTATGGCTACACCTTC	CASRLTGVYGYTF
TRBJ2-1	TRBV5-1	once	NA	TGCGCCAGCAGCTTCGGCGGTAATGTGAATGAGCAGTTCTTC	CASSFGGNVNEQFF
TRBJ2-3	TRBV2	NA	NA	TGTGCCAGTCTCTCCTCCGTTAGCACAGATACGCAGTATTTT	CASLSSVSTDTQYF
TRBJ2-5	TRBV27	NA	TRBD1	TGTGCCAGCAGAGGACAGGGCGGAGAGACCCAGTACTTC	CASRGQGGETQYF
TRBJ1-2	TRBV3-1/TRBV3-2	NA	TRBD1	TGTGCCAGCAGCCAAAGAGGGGGCGGCCAAGGTGGCTACACCTTC	CASSQRGGGQGGYTF
TRBJ2-3	TRBV6-2/TRBV6-3	NA	TRBD2	TGTGCCAGCAGTCCCGGAGCGGGGGGCCGCACAGATACGCAGTATTTT	CASSPGAGGRTDTQYF
TRBJ1-6	TRBV27	NA	NA	TGTGCCAGCAGTGAGGGTCAAAGATATAATTCACCCCTCCACTTT	CASSEGQRYNSPLHF
TRBJ2-1	TRBV5-4	NA	NA	TGTGCCAGCAGCTTGGGTGGGGGGTCCTACAATGAGCAGTTCTTC	CASSLGGGSYNEQFF
TRBJ2-4	TRBV2	few	NA	TGTGCCAGCAGTGTAGGCACTATCAAAAACATTCAGTACTTC	CASSVGTIKNIQYF
TRBJ1-2	TRBV3-1/TRBV3-2	NA	TRBD1	TGTGCCAGCAGCCAAGGGACAGGGGGATATGGCTACACCTTC	CASSQGTGGYGYTF
TRBJ2-2	TRBV4-1	NA	NA	TGCGCCAGCAGCCAAGCTCAGGGGTACACCGGGGAGCTGTTTTTT	CASSQAQGYTGELFF
TRBJ2-6	TRBV10-1	NA	NA	TGCGCCAGCAGGGCTTCTGGGGCCAACGTCCTGACTTTC	CASRASGANVLTF
TRBJ2-2	TRBV28	NA	NA	TGTGCCAGCAGTTTATTAGGGTCTGGGGAGCTGTTTTTT	CASSLLGSGELFF
TRBJ2-1	TRBV19	NA	TRBD1	TGTGCCAGCAGACCGGGACAGGGTTACGACAATGAGCAGTTCTTC	CASRPGQGYDNEQFF
TRBJ1-2	TRBV12-3/TRBV12-4	NA	NA	TGTGCCAGCATGAGGGAGTCTAGCGGCTACACCTTC	CASMRESSGYTF
TRBJ2-2	TRBV7-3	NA	TRBD1	TGTGCCACCACACCCGGGACAGGGGGCACCGGGGAGCTGTTTTTT	CATTPGTGGTGELFF
TRBJ2-2	TRBV4-1	NA	NA	TGCGCCAGCCGCCAACTTTGGGGCAGATCCACCGGGGAGCTGTTTTTT	CASRQLWGRSTGELFF
TRBJ2-5	TRBV7-9	NA	NA	TGTGCCAGCAGCTTAGCTTCTGGGGTTTCTCAAGAGACCCAGTACTTC	CASSLASGVSQETQYF
TRBJ1-2	TRBV5-8	NA	NA	TGTGCCAGCAGTAAAGGGGCGGGGGCGAACTATGGCTACACCTTC	CASSKGAGANYGYTF
TRBJ2-5	TRBV20-1	NA	NA	TGCAGTGCCGACAGCCAAGAGACCCAGTACTTC	CSADSQETQYF
TRBJ1-5	TRBV28	NA	NA	TGTGCCAGCAGTTTGACGGCACGGCTTAATCAGCCCCAGCATTTT	CASSLTARLNQPQHF
TRBJ1-2	TRBV18	NA	TRBD1	TGTGCCAGCTCACCGGCCGGACAGGGTTATGGCTACACCTTC	CASSPAGQGYGYTF
TRBJ1-2	TRBV5-8	NA	NA	TGTGCCAGCAGCTTGGGACAGGCCAAAGGTAGCTATGGCTACACCTTC	CASSLGQAKGSYGYTF
TRBJ2-3	TRBV12-2	NA	NA	TGTGCAAGTAGGGGCCGACGGGGCAGGGAACGAGTAGGCACAGATACGCAGTATTTT	CASRGRRGRERVGTDTQYF
TRBJ2-3	TRBV19	NA	NA	TGTGCCAGTAGTATCGGACGGTGGGGTTCTAGCACAGATACGCAGTATTTT	CASSIGRWGSSTDTQYF
TRBJ2-3	TRBV10-2	NA	TRBD2	TGCGCCAGTACTAGCGGGGGGACAGATACGCAGTATTTT	CASTSGGTDTQYF
TRBJ1-4	TRBV5-1	once	NA	TGCGCCAGCAGCTCCTCGACAACAACTAATGAAAAACTGTTTTTT	CASSSSTTTNEKLFF
TRBJ2-3	TRBV7-2	NA	NA	TGTGCCAGCAGCCTCCGACTAGATGGGGCAGATACGCAGTATTTT	CASSLRLDGADTQYF
TRBJ2-1	TRBV6-5	NA	TRBD1	TGTGCCAGCAGGGGGACAGGGCGATACAATGAGCAGTTCTTC	CASRGTGRYNEQFF
TRBJ2-5	TRBV28	NA	NA	TGTGCCAGCAGGGGGACCAAGTACCAAGAGACCCAGTACTTC	CASRGTKYQETQYF
TRBJ1-2	TRBV19	NA	NA	TGTGCCAGTAGTATCCCCGGGGCAGGGCGCTACACCTTC	CASSIPGAGRYTF
TRBJ1-1	TRBV28	NA	NA	TGTGCCAGCAGTTTGGGTCCCGCCCGAACGACCGTAACGCCTGAAGCTTTCTTT	CASSLGPARTTVTPEAFF
TRBJ1-1	TRBV30	NA	NA	TGTGCCTGGAAGGTTCGGCCCGGCACTGAAGCTTTCTTT	CAWKVRPGTEAFF
TRBJ1-1	TRBV6-5	NA	TRBD1	TGTGCCAGCACTGGACAGGGGAAGAACACTGAAGCTTTCTTT	CASTGQGKNTEAFF
TRBJ2-2	TRBV30	NA	NA	TGTGCCTGGAAGAAAACCGGGGAGCTGTTTTTT	CAWKKTGELFF
TRBJ2-4	TRBV7-5	NA	NA	TGTGTCAGAGCTAGCGTTTGGAACATTCAGTACTTC	CVRASVWNIQYF
TRBJ1-2	TRBV5-6	NA	NA	TGTGCCAGCAGCTCACAGGGCTATGGCTACACCTTC	CASSSQGYGYTF
TRBJ1-2	TRBV28	NA	NA	TGTGCCAGCAGCACGGACGGACTATTAGAAGGCTACACCTTC	CASSTDGLLEGYTF
TRBJ2-6	TRBV5-8	NA	NA	TGTGCCAGCAGCTGGGCAGGGTCCTCTGGGGCCAACGTCCTGACTTTC	CASSWAGSSGANVLTF
TRBJ1-4	TRBV4-2	once	NA	TGTGCCAGCAGCCAAGCCGTGGGACGGGGTGCAACTAATGAAAAACTGTTTTTT	CASSQAVGRGATNEKLFF
TRBJ1-6	TRBV21-1	NA	NA	TGTGCCAGCCGATGGGGTCGCTATAATTCACCCCTCCACTTT	CASRWGRYNSPLHF
TRBJ2-5	TRBV18	NA	NA	TGTGCCAGCTCACCACCGTCGCGGGGACGGGAGACCCAGTACTTC	CASSPPSRGRETQYF
TRBJ1-4	TRBV9	NA	NA	TGTGCCAGCAGCCGAGGGGCAACAGGGAGTACTGAAAAACTGTTTTTT	CASSRGATGSTEKLFF
TRBJ2-5	TRBV6-5	NA	NA	TGTGCCAGCTCGTCCCAGTACAGCGCTGAGACCCAGTACTTC	CASSSQYSAETQYF
TRBJ1-4	TRBV9	NA	NA	TGTGCCAGCAGCAACAACATAGATGAAAAACTGTTTTTT	CASSNNIDEKLFF
TRBJ1-6	TRBV3-1/TRBV3-2	NA	TRBD1	TGTGCCAGCAGCATCGGGACAGGGGGTGCGGGCGGTAATTCACCCCTCCACTTT	CASSIGTGGAGGNSPLHF
TRBJ2-1	TRBV5-4	NA	NA	TGTGCCAGCAGCTTGGGATTGGAGGAGGCCTACAATGAGCAGTTCTTC	CASSLGLEEAYNEQFF
TRBJ2-2	TRBV7-2	NA	NA	TGTGCCAGCAGCTTAGCGTGGGATAACACCGGGGAGCTGTTTTTT	CASSLAWDNTGELFF
TRBJ2-3	TRBV5-1	NA	TRBD2	TGCGCCAGCAGCCCGGGACTAGCGAGTGACACAGATACGCAGTATTTT	CASSPGLASDTDTQYF